Below are 10 T cell receptor beta chains sequenced from a single sample in a study of glioma-infiltrating T cells after dendritic cell vaccination. Here immunoSEQ multiplex PCR was the method, and the copy in TCRdb shows in-frame clones only, minus some. The table has tens of thousands of clones, 80% to 85% seen once; the top ten hold 7.9%. The sample in question was blood, obtained before dendritic cell vaccination. The source of these receptors is a human donor with glioblastoma.

The J gene is TRBJ2-1, the V gene TRBV27, with 8 bases lining up with TRBD1. This CDR3 has 16 residues. Germline-derived CDR1 and CDR2 are MNHEY and SMNVEV (reference sequence). The J segment lost 7 bases and the V segment lost 3 bases, leaving 11 bases of the junction unmatched. CDR3 nucleotide sequence: TGTGCCAGCAGTTTCCTCCGGACAGGGTCTGGAAATGAGCAGTTCTTC. Protein product: CASSFLRTGSGNEQFF.

V gene TRBV13 combines with J gene TRBJ2-7; 11 bases map to TRBD1. V lost 3 bases, J lost 3 bases, and 7 bases stayed unmatched. Looked up from germline, CDR1 is PRHDT and CDR2 is FYEKMQ (reference sequence). The CDR3 has 16 residues. CDR3 residues: CASSFQRGTGGYEQYF. The CDR3 region has the DNA TGTGCCAGCAGCTTCCAACGGGGGACAGGGGGCTACGAGCAGTACTTC.

This chain connects TRBV5-1 to TRBJ1-5, with D unclear. V gave up 2 bases and J gave up 0 bases, with 6 bases separating them. CDR1 SGHRS and CDR2 YFSETQ come from the germline V gene. This CDR3 region has 14 residues. The CDR3 DNA reads as TGCGCCAGCAGCTTCGACTATAGCAATCAGCCCCAGCATTTT. It yields the protein CASSFDYSNQPQHF.

The chain links TRBV15 to TRBJ2-7, with 8 bases aligning to TRBD1. Germline V gene lookup returns CDR1 LNHNV and CDR2 YYDKDF (reference sequence). The CDR3 extends over 14 amino acids. V trimming: 0 bases; J trimming: 5 bases; junction bases outside the gene matches: 3. CDR3 protein: CATSRDRGLNEQYF. CDR3 DNA sequence: TGTGCCACCAGCAGAGACAGGGGGCTGAACGAGCAGTACTTC.

J is TRBJ1-4 and V is TRBV6-5, with 11 bases aligning to TRBD1. J gave up 7 bases and V 6 bases, and 7 bases lay outside the gene matches. In germline, CDR1 is MNHEY, CDR2 SVGAGI. This CDR3 is built from 15 residues. CDR3: CASRGQGARAEKLFF. CDR3 bases: TGTGCCAGCAGAGGACAGGGGGCGCGGGCTGAAAAACTGTTTTTT.

This clone has a handful of counts. This sequence joins TRBV6-1 and TRBJ1-1; TRBD1 aligns across 8 bases. Germline lookup yields CDR1 MNHNS and CDR2 SASEGT. J gave up 3 bases and V 10 bases, and 13 bases lay outside the gene matches. The CDR3 extends over 15 amino acids. CDR3 sequence reads: CAISLSGGQDTEAFF. CDR3 in DNA: TGTGCCATCAGCCTTTCAGGGGGCCAGGACACTGAAGCTTTCTTT.

This rearrangement joins TRBV4-1 to TRBJ1-1, with TRBD1 identical over 9 bases. Germline trimming cut 4 bases from V and 10 bases from J; bases unmatched to any gene: 13. The CDR3 runs 15 residues. The germline CDR1 and CDR2 sequences are MGHRA and YSYEKL. CDR3 region: CASSPQANRGPGAFF. CDR3 sequence (DNA): TGCGCCAGCAGCCCCCAGGCCAACAGGGGGCCAGGAGCTTTCTTT.

This chain connects TRBV2 to TRBJ2-1, with D unresolved. The CDR3 is 15 residues long. V was pared by 4 bases and J by 0 bases, with 10 bases between. CDR1 is SNHLY and CDR2 is FYNNEI in the germline V gene. The CDR3 loop reads CASSVTESSYNEQFF. The CDR3 coding sequence is TGTGCCAGCAGTGTAACAGAAAGCTCCTACAATGAGCAGTTCTTC.

The V call is TRBV7-8, the J call TRBJ2-1; TRBD1 agrees at 9 bases. Trimming took 1 base from V and 4 from J; bases not matched to a gene: 5. Germline loops: CDR1 SGHVS, CDR2 FQNEAQ. The CDR3 is 16 amino acids. The CDR3 DNA sequence: TGTGCCAGCAGCTTAGTGGGGGACAGGGAGTACAATGAGCAGTTCTTC. It is translated as CASSLVGDREYNEQFF. Combining the CDR3 with reference TRBV7-8 and TRBJ2-1 gives the whole variable domain GAGVSQSPRYKVAKRGQDVALRCDPISGHVSLFWYQQALGQGPEFLTYFQNEAQLDKSGLPSDRFFAERPEGSVSTLKIQRTQQEDSAVYLCASSLVGDREYNEQFFGPGTRLTVL.

The chain joins TRBV4-3 to TRBJ1-1; TRBD1 is a possible D gene (5 bases). The V and J ends lost 1 base and 4 bases respectively, with 19 bases between them. CDR1 and CDR2 from the germline V gene are LGHNA and YSLEER. This CDR3 is built from 17 residues. CDR3 nucleotide sequence: TGCGCCAGCAGCCAAGTAATTGGAGGGACTAGGGGCACTGAAGCTTTCTTT. It codes for CASSQVIGGTRGTEAFF.